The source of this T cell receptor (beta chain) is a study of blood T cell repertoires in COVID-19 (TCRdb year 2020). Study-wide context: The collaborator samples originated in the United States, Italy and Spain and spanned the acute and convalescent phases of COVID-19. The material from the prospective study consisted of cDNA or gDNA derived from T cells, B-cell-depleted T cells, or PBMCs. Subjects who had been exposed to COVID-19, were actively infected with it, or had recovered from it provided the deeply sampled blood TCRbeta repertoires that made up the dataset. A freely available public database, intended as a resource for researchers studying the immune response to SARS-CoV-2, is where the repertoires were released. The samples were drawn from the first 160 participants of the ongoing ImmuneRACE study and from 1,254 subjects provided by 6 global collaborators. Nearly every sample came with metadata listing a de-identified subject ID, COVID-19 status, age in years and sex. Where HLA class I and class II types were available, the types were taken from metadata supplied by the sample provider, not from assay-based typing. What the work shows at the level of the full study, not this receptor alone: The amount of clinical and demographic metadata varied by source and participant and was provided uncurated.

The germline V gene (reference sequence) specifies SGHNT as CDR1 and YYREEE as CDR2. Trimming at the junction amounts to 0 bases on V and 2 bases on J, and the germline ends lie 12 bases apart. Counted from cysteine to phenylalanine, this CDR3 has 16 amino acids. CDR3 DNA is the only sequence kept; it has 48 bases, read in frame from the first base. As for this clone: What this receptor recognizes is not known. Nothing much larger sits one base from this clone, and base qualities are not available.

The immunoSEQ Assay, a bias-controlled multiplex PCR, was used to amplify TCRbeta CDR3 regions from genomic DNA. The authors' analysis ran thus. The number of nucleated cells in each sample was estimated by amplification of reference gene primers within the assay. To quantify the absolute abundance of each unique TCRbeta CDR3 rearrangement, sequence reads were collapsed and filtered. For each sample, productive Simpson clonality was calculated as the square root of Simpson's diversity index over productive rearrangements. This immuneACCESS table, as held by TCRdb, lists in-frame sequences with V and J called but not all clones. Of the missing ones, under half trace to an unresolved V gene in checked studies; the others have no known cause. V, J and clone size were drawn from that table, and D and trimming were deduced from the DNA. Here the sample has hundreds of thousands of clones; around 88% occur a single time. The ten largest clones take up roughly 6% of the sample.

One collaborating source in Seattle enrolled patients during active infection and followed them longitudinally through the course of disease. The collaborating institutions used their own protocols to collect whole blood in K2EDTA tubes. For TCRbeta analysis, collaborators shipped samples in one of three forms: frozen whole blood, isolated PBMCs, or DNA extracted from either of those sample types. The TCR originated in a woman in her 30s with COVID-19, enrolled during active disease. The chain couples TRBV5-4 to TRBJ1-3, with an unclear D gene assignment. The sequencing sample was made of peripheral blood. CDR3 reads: CASSLGGGLAGNTIYF. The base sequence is TGTGCCAGCAGCTTGGGTGGAGGGTTGGCTGGAAACACCATATATTTT.